The source of this T cell receptor beta chain is a study of T cell responses to AZD1222 COVID-19 vaccine. TCRdb's table, derived via immunoSEQ multiplex PCR, lists solely in-frame clones and lacks some. The table records fewer than 150,000 clones, more than 85% of them present only once. Germline-derived CDR1 and CDR2 are MNHEY and SVGAGI. The CDR3 runs to 10 residues. This chain joins TRBV6-5 and TRBJ1-1; D is unclear. The receptor comes from an adult who received the AZD1222 COVID-19 vaccine. Sequencing used peripheral blood, obtained 28 days after the second AZD1222 dose. DNA for the CDR3: TGTGGCGCTGGGCTCACTGAAGCTTTCTTT. Its protein product is CGAGLTEAFF.